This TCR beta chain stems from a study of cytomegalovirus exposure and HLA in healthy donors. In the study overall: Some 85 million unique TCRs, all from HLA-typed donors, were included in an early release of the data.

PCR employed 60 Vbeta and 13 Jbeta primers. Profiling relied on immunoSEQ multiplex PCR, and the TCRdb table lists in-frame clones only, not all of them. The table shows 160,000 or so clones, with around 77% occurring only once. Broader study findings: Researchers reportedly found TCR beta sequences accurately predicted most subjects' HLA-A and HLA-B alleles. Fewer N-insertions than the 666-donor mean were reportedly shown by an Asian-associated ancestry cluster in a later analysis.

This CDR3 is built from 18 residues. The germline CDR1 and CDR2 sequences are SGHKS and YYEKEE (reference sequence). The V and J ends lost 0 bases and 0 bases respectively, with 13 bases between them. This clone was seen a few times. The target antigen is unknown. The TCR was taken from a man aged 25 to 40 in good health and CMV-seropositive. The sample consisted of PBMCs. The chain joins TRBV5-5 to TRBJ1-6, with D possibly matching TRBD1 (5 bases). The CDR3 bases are TGTGCCAGCAGCTTGGCCGGACACCTGAGCTCCTATAATTCACCCCTCCACTTT. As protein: CASSLAGHLSSYNSPLHF. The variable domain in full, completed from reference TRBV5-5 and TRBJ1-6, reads DAGVTQSPTHLIKTRGQQVTLRCSPISGHKSVSWYQQVLGQGPQFIFQYYEKEERGRGNFPDRFSARQFPNYSSELNVNALLLGDSALYLCASSLAGHLSSYNSPLHFGNGTRLTVT.